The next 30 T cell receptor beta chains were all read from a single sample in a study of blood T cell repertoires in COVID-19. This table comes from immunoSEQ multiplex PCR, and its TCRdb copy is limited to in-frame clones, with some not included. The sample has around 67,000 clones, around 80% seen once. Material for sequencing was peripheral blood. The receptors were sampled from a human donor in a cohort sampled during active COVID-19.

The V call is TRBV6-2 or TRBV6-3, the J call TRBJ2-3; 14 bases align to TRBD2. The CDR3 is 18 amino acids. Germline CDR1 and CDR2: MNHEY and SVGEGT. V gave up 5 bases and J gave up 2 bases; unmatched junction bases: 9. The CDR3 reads CASSPLPTSGRATDTQYF. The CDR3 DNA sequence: TGTGCCAGCAGTCCCCTCCCGACTAGCGGGAGGGCCACAGATACGCAGTATTTT.

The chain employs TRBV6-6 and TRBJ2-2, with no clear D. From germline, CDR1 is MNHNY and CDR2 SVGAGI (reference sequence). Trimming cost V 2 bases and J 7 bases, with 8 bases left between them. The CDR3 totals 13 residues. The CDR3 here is CASSYDNGGELFF. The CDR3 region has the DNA TGTGCCAGCAGTTACGACAACGGCGGGGAGCTGTTTTTT.

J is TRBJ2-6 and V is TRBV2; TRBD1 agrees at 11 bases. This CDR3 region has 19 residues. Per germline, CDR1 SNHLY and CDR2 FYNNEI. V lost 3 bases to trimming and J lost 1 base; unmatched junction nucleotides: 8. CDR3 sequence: CASSDWGQGDTSGANVLTF. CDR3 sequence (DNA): TGTGCCAGCAGTGATTGGGGACAGGGGGATACTTCTGGGGCCAACGTCCTGACTTTC.

As DNA, the CDR3 is TGTGCCAGCAGCCAAGGAGTTCCGGGACAGGGACCAGATACGCAGTATTTT. Translating it yields CASSQGVPGQGPDTQYF. The chain uses TRBV3-1 (or the pseudogene TRBV3-2) and TRBJ2-3; 9 bases align to TRBD1. Germline CDR1 is LGHDT and CDR2 is YNNKEL (reference sequence). Unmatched junction bases numbered 9, after V lost 1 base and J lost 4 bases. This CDR3 is 17 amino acids long.

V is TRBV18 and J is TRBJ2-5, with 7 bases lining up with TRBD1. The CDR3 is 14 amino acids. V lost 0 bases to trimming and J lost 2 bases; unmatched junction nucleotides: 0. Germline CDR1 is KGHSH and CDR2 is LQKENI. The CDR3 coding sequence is TGTGCCAGCTCACCACCGGGACAGCAAGAGACCCAGTACTTC. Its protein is CASSPPGQQETQYF.

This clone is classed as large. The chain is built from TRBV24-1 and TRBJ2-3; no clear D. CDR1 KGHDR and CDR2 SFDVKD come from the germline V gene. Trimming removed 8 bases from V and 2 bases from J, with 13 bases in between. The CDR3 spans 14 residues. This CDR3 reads CATTSEQNTDTQYF. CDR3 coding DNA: TGTGCCACCACCTCGGAACAGAACACAGATACGCAGTATTTT.

As DNA, the CDR3 is TGTGCCAGCAGCCAAGGGCGGCGCAGCGGGGAGCTGTTTTTT. Its protein product is CASSQGRRSGELFF. The rearrangement uses TRBV14 and TRBJ2-2, with D hard to call. The CDR3 runs to 14 residues. Trimming removed 1 base from V and 7 bases from J, with 10 bases in between. In germline, CDR1 is SGHDN, CDR2 FVKESK.

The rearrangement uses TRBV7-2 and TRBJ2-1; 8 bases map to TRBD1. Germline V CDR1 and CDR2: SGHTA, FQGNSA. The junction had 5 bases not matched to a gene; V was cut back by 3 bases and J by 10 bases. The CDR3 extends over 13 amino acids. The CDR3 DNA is TGTGCCAGCAGCTTGACAGGGGTAAGGGAGCAGTTCTTC. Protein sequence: CASSLTGVREQFF.

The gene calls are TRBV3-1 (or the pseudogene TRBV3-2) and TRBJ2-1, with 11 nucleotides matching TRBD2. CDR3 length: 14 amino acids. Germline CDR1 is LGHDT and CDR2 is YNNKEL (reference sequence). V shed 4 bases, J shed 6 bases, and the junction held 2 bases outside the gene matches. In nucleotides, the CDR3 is TGTGCCAGCAGCCCCGGACTAGCGGGCAATGAGCAGTTCTTC. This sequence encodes CASSPGLAGNEQFF.

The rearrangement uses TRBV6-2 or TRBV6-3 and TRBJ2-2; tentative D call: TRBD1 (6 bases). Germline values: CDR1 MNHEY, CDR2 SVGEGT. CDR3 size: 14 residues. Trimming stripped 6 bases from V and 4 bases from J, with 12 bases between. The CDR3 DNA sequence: TGTGCCAGCAGCACGGGACAAATCACCGGGGAGCTGTTTTTT. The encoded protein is CASSTGQITGELFF.

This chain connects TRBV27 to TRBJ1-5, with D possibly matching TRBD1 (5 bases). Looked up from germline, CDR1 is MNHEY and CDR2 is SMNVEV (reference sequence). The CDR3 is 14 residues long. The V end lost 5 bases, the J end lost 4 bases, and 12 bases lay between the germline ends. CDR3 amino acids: CASSPLGGNQPQHF. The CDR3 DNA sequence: TGTGCCAGCAGTCCCCTGGGGGGTAATCAGCCCCAGCATTTT.

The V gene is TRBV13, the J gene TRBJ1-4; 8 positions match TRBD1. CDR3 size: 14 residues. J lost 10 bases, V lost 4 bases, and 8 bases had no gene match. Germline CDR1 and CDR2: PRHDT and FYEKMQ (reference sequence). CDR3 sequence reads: CASSSGQGRGKLFF. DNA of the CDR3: TGTGCCAGCAGCTCAGGACAGGGTCGCGGAAAACTGTTTTTT.

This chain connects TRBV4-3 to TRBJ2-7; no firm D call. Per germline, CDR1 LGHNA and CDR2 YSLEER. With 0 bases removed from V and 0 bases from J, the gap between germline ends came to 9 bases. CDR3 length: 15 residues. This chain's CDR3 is CASSQDSLSSYEQYF. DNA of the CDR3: TGCGCCAGCAGCCAAGACTCGCTTAGCTCCTACGAGCAGTACTTC.

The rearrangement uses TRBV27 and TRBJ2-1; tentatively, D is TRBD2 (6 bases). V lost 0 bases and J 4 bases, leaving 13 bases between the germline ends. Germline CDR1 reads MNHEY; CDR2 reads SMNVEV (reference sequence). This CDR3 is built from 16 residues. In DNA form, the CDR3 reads TGTGCCAGCAGTTTATCTTGGGGGGACGGGTACAATGAGCAGTTCTTC. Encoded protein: CASSLSWGDGYNEQFF.

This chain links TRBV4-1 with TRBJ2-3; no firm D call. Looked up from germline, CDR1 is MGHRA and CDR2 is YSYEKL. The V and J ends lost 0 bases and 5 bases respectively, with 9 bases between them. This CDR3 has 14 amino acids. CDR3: CASSQETPVDTQYF. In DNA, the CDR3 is TGCGCCAGCAGCCAAGAAACCCCGGTAGATACGCAGTATTTT.

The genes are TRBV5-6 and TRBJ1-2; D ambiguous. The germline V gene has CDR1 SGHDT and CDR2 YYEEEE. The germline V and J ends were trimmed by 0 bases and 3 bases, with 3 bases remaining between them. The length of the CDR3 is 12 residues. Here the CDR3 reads CASSLDYYGYTF. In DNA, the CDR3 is TGTGCCAGCAGCTTGGACTACTATGGCTACACCTTC.

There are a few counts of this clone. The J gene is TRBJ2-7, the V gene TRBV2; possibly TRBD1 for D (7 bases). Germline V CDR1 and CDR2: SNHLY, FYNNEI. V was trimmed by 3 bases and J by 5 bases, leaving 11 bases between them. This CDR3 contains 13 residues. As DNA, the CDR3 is TGTGCCAGCAGTGACGCCAGGGGGGACGAGCAGTACTTC. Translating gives CASSDARGDEQYF.

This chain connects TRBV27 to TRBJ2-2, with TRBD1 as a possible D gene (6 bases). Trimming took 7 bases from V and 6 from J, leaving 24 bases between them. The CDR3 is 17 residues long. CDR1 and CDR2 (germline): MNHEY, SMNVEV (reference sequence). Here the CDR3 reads CASTYSGDKGVPGELFF. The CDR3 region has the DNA TGTGCCAGCACCTACTCCGGGGACAAGGGGGTCCCCGGGGAGCTGTTTTTT.

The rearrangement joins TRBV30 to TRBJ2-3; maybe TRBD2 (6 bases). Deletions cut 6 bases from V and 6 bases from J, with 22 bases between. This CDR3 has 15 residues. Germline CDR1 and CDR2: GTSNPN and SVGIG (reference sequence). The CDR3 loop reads CACIGRGRKLDTQYF. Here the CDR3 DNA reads TGTGCCTGCATCGGGCGGGGTAGGAAATTGGATACGCAGTATTTT. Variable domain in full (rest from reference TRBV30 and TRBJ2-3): SQTIHQWPATLVQPVGSPLSLECTVEGTSNPNLYWYRQAAGRGLQLLFYSVGIGQISSEVPQNLSASRPQDRQFILSSKKLLLSDSGFYLCACIGRGRKLDTQYFGPGTRLTVL.

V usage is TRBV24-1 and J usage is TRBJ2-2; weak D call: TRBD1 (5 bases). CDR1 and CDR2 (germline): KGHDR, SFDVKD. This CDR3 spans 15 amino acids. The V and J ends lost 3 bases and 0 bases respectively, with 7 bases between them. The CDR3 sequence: CATSDGQPNTGELFF. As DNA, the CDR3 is TGTGCCACCAGTGATGGACAACCGAACACCGGGGAGCTGTTTTTT.

Here the CDR3 reads CASSSGTGNTGELFF. The CDR3, as DNA: TGTGCCAGCAGCTCCGGGACAGGCAACACCGGGGAGCTGTTTTTT. V is TRBV7-9 and J is TRBJ2-2, with 8 bases aligning to TRBD1. CDR1 is SEHNR, CDR2 FQNEAQ, per germline (reference sequence). CDR3 length: 15 amino acids. Trimming at V came to 4 bases and at J to 2 bases, leaving 3 bases not matched to a gene.

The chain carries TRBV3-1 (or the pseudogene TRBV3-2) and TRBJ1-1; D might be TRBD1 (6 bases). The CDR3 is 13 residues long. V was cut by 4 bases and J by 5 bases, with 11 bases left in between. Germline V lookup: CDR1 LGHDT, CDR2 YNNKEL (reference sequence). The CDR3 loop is CASSPGTMTEAFF. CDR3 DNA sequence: TGTGCCAGCAGCCCCGGGACAATGACTGAAGCTTTCTTT.

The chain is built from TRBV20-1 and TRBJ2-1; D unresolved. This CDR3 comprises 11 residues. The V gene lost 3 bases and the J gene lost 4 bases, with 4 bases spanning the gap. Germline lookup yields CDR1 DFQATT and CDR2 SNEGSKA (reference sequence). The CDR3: CSASLYNEQFF. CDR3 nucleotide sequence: TGCAGTGCTAGCCTATACAATGAGCAGTTCTTC.

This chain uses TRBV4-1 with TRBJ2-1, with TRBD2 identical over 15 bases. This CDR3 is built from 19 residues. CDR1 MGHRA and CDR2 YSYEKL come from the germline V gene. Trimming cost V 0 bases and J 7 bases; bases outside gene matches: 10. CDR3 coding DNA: TGCGCCAGCAGCCAAGAGTTTGGACTAGCGGGAGGGAACTATAATGAGCAGTTCTTC. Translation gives CASSQEFGLAGGNYNEQFF.

CDR3 sequence (DNA): TGTGCCAGCAGTTCTGGGTCAGGGAACTATGGCTACACCTTC. This codes for CASSSGSGNYGYTF. The V gene is TRBV28, the J gene TRBJ1-2; possible D gene TRBD1, 5 bases. CDR1 and CDR2 from the germline V gene are MDHEN and SYDVKM. The CDR3 has 14 amino acids. V was clipped by 4 bases and J by 2 bases, with 11 bases between them.

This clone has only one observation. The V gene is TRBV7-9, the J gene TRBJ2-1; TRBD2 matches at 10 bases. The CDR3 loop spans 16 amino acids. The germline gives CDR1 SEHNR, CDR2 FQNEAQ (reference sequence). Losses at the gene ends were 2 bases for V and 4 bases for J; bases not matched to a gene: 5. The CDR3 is CASSLRAGGGYNEQFF. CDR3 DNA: TGTGCCAGCAGCTTACGAGCGGGAGGGGGATACAATGAGCAGTTCTTC.

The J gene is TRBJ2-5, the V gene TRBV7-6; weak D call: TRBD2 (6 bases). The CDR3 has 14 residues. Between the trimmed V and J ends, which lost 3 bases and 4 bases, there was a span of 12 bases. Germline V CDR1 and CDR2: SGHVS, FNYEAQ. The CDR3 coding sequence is TGTGCCAGCAGCTTCGCAGGGACTCTAGAGACCCAGTACTTC. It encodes CASSFAGTLETQYF.

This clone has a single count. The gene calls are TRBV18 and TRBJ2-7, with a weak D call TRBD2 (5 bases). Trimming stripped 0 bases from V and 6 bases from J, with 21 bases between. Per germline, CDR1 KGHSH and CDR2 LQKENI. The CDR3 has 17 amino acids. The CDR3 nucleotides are TGTGCCAGCTCACCACCGGTTTCGGGGTTCGGTCGAGGCGAGCAGTACTTC. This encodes CASSPPVSGFGRGEQYF.

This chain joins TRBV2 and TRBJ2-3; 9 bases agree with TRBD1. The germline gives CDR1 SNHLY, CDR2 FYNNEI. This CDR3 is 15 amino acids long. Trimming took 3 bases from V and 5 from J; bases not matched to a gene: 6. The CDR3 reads CASSDGTGWGDTQYF. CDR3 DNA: TGTGCCAGCAGTGACGGGACAGGGTGGGGAGATACGCAGTATTTT. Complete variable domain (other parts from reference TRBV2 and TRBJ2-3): EPEVTQTPSHQVTQMGQEVILRCVPISNHLYFYWYRQILGQKVEFLVSFYNNEISEKSEIFDDQFSVERPDGSNFTLKIRSTKLEDSAMYFCASSDGTGWGDTQYFGPGTRLTVL.

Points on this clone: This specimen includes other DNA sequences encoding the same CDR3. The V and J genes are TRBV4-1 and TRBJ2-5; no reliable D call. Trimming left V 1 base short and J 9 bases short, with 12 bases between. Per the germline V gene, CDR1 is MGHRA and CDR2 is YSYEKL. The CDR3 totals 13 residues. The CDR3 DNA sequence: TGCGCCAGCAGCCAAGTCACCTATGAGCCCCAGTACTTC. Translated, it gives CASSQVTYEPQYF.